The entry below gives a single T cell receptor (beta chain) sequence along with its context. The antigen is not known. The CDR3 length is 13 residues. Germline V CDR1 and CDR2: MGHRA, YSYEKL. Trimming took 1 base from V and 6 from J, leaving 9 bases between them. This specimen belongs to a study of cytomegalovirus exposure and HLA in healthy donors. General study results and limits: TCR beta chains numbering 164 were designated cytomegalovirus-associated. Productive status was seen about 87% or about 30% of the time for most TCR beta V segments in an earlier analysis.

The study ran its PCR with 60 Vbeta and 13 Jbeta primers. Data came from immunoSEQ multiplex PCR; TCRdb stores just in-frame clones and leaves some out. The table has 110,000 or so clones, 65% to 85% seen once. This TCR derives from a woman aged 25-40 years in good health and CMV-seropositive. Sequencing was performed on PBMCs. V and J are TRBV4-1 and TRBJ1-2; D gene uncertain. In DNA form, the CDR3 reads TGCGCCAGCAGCCAAGGAGGGTTCAATGGCTACACCTTC. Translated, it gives CASSQGGFNGYTF.